Each of the 4 T cell receptor beta chains below was sequenced from the same sample in a study of cytomegalovirus exposure and HLA in healthy donors. The assay was immunoSEQ multiplex PCR, and TCRdb's table has in-frame clones only and misses some. This sample has approximately 190,000 clones, with roughly 80% found just once. Material for sequencing was PBMCs. These TCRs come from a man aged 18 to 30 in good health and CMV-seropositive.

The chain recombines TRBV28 with TRBJ1-5, with 7 bases lining up with TRBD1. The junction had 2 bases not matched to a gene; V was cut back by 2 bases and J by 4 bases. The CDR3 length is 14 residues. Germline lookup yields CDR1 MDHEN and CDR2 SYDVKM. In nucleotides, the CDR3 is TGTGCCAGCAGTTTAGACAGGGTGAATCAGCCCCAGCATTTT. It is translated as CASSLDRVNQPQHF.

As for this clone: The CDR3 does not close with the conserved phenylalanine or tryptophan, likely indicating a read error. The DNA is left out, because the CDR3 cannot be placed on it with certainty; the CDR3 is given as TCRdb lists it. The gene calls are TRBV20-1 and TRBJ1-4; whether TRBD1, the table's D call, matches the DNA was not checked. The CDR3 adds up to 11 amino acids, both ends counted. CDR1 and CDR2 from the germline V gene are DFQATT and SNEGSKA (reference sequence). The CDR3 protein is CSARDGYRPLL.

The chain links TRBV30 to TRBJ2-7; TRBD2 agrees at 11 bases. The CDR3 loop spans 14 amino acids. The germline V gene encodes CDR1 GTSNPN and CDR2 SVGIG (reference sequence). The V gene end was trimmed by 3 bases and the J gene end by 6 bases; junction bases not matched to a gene: 7. This chain's CDR3 is CAWRTSGTSSEQYF. The DNA of the CDR3 is TGTGCCTGGAGGACTAGCGGGACTAGCAGCGAGCAGTACTTC.

The chain uses TRBV7-9 and TRBJ2-5, with 9 bases lining up with TRBD1. The length of the CDR3 is 14 residues. Germline V gene sequence: CDR1 SEHNR, CDR2 FQNEAQ (reference sequence). V shed 5 bases, J shed 5 bases, and the junction held 6 bases outside the gene matches. The CDR3 protein is CASSLTGGWETQYF. The CDR3 DNA reads as TGTGCCAGCAGCCTCACAGGGGGCTGGGAGACCCAGTACTTC.